This T cell receptor beta chain appears in the sequencing data of a study of control samples from healthy donors and cancer patients. The CDR3 has 11 amino acids. Germline lookup yields CDR1 SGDLS and CDR2 YYNGEE. V was cut by 3 bases and J by 9 bases, with 9 bases left in between. TCRdb's table, derived via immunoSEQ multiplex PCR, lists solely in-frame clones and lacks some. Of 120,000 or so clones listed, around nine tenths are singletons. This sequence was found in a young man in good health. Sequenced sample: blood. The rearrangement joins TRBV9 to TRBJ1-2, with a tentative D call TRBD1 (6 bases). The CDR3 region has the DNA TGTGCCAGCAGCGGGACAGTCAGCTACACCTTC. Translated, it gives CASSGTVSYTF. The entire variable domain, with the rest obtained from reference TRBV9 and TRBJ1-2, is as follows: DSGVTQTPKHLITATGQRVTLRCSPRSGDLSVYWYQQSLDQGLQFLIQYYNGEERAKGNILERFSAQQFPDLHSELNLSSLELGDSALYFCASSGTVSYTFGSGTRLTVV.